This T cell receptor (beta chain) was recorded in a study of cytomegalovirus exposure and HLA in healthy donors. Notes on the study in general: For cytomegalovirus status, the classifier reportedly gave diagnoses with high specificity and sensitivity.

As regards this clone: The antigen is not known.

Libraries were prepared by immunoSEQ multiplex PCR; TCRdb keeps only in-frame clonotypes and omits some of them. The data contain 150,000 to 200,000 clones, around 86% of them singletons. Specimen: PBMCs. The receptor comes from a woman aged 18-30 years in good health and CMV-seronegative.

Here the CDR3 DNA reads TGTGCCAGCAGCTTTAGCGGGAGGGCCAACAATGAGCAGTTCTTC. Its translation is CASSFSGRANNEQFF. The chain is built from TRBV7-9 and TRBJ2-1, with TRBD2 matching 11 bases. This CDR3 has 15 residues. CDR1 is SEHNR and CDR2 is FQNEAQ in the germline V gene (reference sequence). V was clipped by 3 bases and J by 5 bases; unmatched bases: 3.